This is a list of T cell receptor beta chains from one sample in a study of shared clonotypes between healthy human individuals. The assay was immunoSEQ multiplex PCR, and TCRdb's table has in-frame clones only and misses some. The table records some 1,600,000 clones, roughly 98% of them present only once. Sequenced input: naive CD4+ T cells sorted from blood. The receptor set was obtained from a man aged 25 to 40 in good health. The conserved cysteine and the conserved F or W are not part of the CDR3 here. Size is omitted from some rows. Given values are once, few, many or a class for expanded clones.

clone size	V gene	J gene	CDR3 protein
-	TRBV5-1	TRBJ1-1	ASSRTGDTEAF
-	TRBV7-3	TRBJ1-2	ASSLSGTSYLYT
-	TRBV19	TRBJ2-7	ASSITTGDYEQY
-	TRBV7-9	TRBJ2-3	ASSSDRSTDTQY
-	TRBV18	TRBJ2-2	ASSPLRNGVAGELF
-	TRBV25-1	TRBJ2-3	ASSPGPTQY
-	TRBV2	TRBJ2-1	ASTVGLAGSNEQF
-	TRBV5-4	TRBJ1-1	ASSLGQGPPLGAF
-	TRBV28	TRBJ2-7	ASSLDRVKHEQY
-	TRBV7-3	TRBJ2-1	ASSPPGGGRGEQF
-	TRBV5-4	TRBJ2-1	ASSMGRYDEQF
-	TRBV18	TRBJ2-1	ASSPDGPTYNEQF
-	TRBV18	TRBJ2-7	ASSANNYEQY
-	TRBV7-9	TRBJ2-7	ASSLGRSDLFDYEQY
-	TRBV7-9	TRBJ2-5	ASSGTGGMETQY
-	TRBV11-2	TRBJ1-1	ASSSHAVTEAF
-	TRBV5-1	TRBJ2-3	ASSLEGGRMIGQY
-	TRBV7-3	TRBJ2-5	ASSYGTAQETQY
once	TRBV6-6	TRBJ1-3	ASSYSSANSGNTIY
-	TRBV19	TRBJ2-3	ASSPGTSGRARDTQY
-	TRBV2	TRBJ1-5	ASTGRVGQPQH
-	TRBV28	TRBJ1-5	ASSSPSNQPQH
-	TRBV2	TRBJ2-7	ASSEVLASSYEQY
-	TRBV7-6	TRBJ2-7	ASSSYRGGAYEQY
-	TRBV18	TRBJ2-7	ASSGSRDRQTYEQY
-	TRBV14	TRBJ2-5	ASSLWATRHQETQY
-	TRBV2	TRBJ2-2	ASSRQGVYTGELF
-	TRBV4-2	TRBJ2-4	ASSPEGLAGNIQY
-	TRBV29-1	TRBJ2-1	SVSGTGRYNEQF
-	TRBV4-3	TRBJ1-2	ASSRLSLGDGYT
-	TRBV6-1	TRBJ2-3	ASSDSGLSTDTQY
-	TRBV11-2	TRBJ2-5	ASSLLDGTGVGKTQY
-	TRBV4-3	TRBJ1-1	ASSVSGTDYEAF
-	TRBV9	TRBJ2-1	ASSVRHNEQF
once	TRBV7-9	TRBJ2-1	ASSSREWPYNEQF
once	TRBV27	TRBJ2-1	ASLKITGTRIYNEQF
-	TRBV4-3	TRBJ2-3	ASSQVFGVGTDTQY
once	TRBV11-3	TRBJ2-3	ASSLDGSTDTQY
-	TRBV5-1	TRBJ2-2	ASSLARQNTGELF
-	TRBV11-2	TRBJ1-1	ASSATGYSEAF
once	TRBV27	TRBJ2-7	ASSKRTSGRSREQY
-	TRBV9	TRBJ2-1	ASSPAGSSYNEQF